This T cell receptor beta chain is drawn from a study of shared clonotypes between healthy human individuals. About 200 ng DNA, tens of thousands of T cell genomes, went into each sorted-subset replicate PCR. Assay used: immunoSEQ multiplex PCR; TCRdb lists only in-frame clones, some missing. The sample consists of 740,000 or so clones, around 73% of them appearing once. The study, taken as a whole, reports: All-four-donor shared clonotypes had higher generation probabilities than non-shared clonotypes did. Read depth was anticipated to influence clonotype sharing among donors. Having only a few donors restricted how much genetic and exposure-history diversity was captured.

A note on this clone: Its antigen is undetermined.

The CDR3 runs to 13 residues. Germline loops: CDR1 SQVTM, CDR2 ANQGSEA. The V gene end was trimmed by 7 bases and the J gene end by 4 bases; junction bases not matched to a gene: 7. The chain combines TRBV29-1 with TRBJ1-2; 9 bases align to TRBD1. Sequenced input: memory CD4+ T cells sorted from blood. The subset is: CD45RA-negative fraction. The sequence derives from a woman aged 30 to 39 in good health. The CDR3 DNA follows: TGCAGCGCTAGGACAGGGGACGGCTATGGCTACACCTTC. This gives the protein CSARTGDGYGYTF.